What follows describes a single T cell receptor (beta chain). This sample was included in a study of blood T cell repertoires in COVID-19. Study at large: COVID-19 samples, acute and convalescent, were from the United States, Italy and Spain.

CDR1 MNHNS and CDR2 SASEGT come from the germline V gene. Trimming shortened V by 5 bases and J by 9 bases, and 17 bases separated the two germline ends. The CDR3 length is 15 residues. Authors' analysis steps: How many nucleated cells were present was estimated from reference gene primer amplification. Profiled with immunoSEQ multiplex PCR; TCRdb holds only in-frame clones, not every one. The D gene and trimming were derived from the DNA, and the V and J assignments and clone size from that table. The sample has some 210,000 clones; approximately 90% are singletons. Participants were aged 18 to 89 years, lived in 25 or so US areas, and enrolled virtually. Which cohort a participant joined came from the clinical history participants gave.

Sequencing input: PBMCs or T cells enriched from blood (not recorded which). The source is a man aged 18 to 30 with acute COVID-19. This rearrangement joins TRBV6-1 to TRBJ1-6; D gene ambiguous. DNA of the CDR3: TGTGCCAGCAGTACCGACGGGGTAATGGGTTCACCCCTCCACTTT. Encoded protein: CASSTDGVMGSPLHF.